Below are 10 T cell receptor beta chains sequenced from a single sample in a study of tumor and adjacent non-tumor tissue in lung cancer. RNA was extracted from bulk tissue without any cell sorting. This non-tumor lung sample came from over 3 cm beyond the tumor edge. TCRbeta libraries were built with three rounds of nested PCR, modified from ARM-PCR. One entry per CDR3 protein, called by TCRdb with MiXCR from the multiplex PCR reads. The sample holds about 76,000 distinct CDR3 sequences; approximately 78% are singletons and the top ten take about half. Material: distant non-tumor lung tissue. Every receptor here comes from a man in his fifties or sixties with non-small cell lung cancer.

This chain links TRBV20-1 with TRBJ2-5; 8 nucleotides agree with TRBD2. The trim removed 4 bases at V and 4 bases at J, leaving 8 bases unmatched. CDR3 length: 14 amino acids. CDR1 is DFQATT, CDR2 SNEGSKA, per germline (reference sequence). CDR3 in DNA: TGCAGTGCTATGGATAGCGGGGAGGGAGAGACCCAGTACTTC. Encoded protein: CSAMDSGEGETQYF.

For this clonotype: The final CDR3 position lacks the conserved phenylalanine or tryptophan, pointing to a likely read error. The rearrangement uses TRBV7-3 and TRBJ2-7; TRBD2 is a possible D gene (5 bases). The CDR3 consists of 14 residues. CDR1 and CDR2 from the germline V gene are SGHTA and FQGTGA. V lost 5 bases, J lost 3 bases, and 14 bases lay in between. The CDR3 nucleotides are TGTGCCAGCAGCCAGGACTCCAATCGCTACGAGCAGTACATC. Translating gives CASSQDSNRYEQYI.

As concerns this clonotype: One junction end disagrees with the germline gene, perhaps due to a read error. This chain joins TRBV11-2 and TRBJ2-3; tentatively, D is TRBD2 (6 bases). This CDR3 is built from 13 residues. Per germline, CDR1 SGHAT and CDR2 FQNNGV. The CDR3 sequence is CARSLGGPDTRYF. The CDR3 DNA sequence: TGTGCCAGAAGCTTAGGAGGGCCAGATACGCGGTATTTT.

The gene calls are TRBV19 and TRBJ2-1; D may correspond to TRBD1 or TRBD2 (5 bases each). The CDR3 loop spans 15 amino acids. The V end lost 4 bases, the J end lost 8 bases, and 18 bases lay between the germline ends. The germline V gene has CDR1 LNHDA and CDR2 SQIVND (reference sequence). The CDR3 is CASSTFFRGGDEQFF. In DNA form, the CDR3 reads TGTGCCAGTAGTACATTTTTTCGGGGCGGCGATGAGCAGTTCTTC.

Concerning this clonotype: A much more abundant neighbour one base away suggests this may be a read error. V usage is TRBV12-3 or TRBV12-4 and J usage is TRBJ1-2; no definite D call. V lost 7 bases and J lost 4, with 16 bases in between. CDR3 length equals 14 residues. CDR3: CASKLQGDAYGYTF. For the CDR3, the DNA is TGTGCCAGCAAGTTGCAAGGAGACGCCTATGGCTACACCTTC.

By its share, this clonotype is medium-sized (0.01 to 0.1%). The chain joins TRBV12-3 or TRBV12-4 to TRBJ2-3; 8 bases fit TRBD2. CDR3 size: 15 residues. The trim removed 5 bases at V and 14 bases at J, leaving 18 bases unmatched. The CDR3 coding sequence is TGTGCCAGCAGTCGGGGGAGCGGGGGAGTCACGGGGCCGTATTTT. Translating it yields CASSRGSGGVTGPYF.

This rearrangement joins TRBV29-1 to TRBJ2-3, with TRBD2 matching over 9 bases. CDR1 is SQVTM and CDR2 is ANQGSEA in the germline V gene. The length of the CDR3 is 14 residues. Trimming took 6 bases from V and 3 from J; bases not matched to a gene: 7. The CDR3 protein is CSVPSGAWTDTQYF. The CDR3 bases are TGCAGCGTCCCTAGCGGGGCCTGGACAGATACGCAGTATTTT.

V is TRBV11-2 and J is TRBJ2-6; 7 positions match TRBD2. The CDR3 contains 18 residues. The V gene's germline CDR1 is SGHAT and CDR2 FQNNGV. CDR3 coding DNA: TGTGCTAACAGTCCAACTAGCGAGGGAGCCACTGGGGCCAACGTCCTGACTTTC. It codes for CANSPTSEGATGANVLTF.

V gene TRBV12-3 or TRBV12-4 combines with J gene TRBJ1-3; D possibly corresponds to TRBD1 (5 bases). This CDR3 comprises 16 residues. Trimming cost V 8 bases and J 4 bases, with 21 bases left between them. CDR3: CASSPPRTMCGNTIYF. The CDR3 DNA follows: TGTGCCAGCTCCCCCCCTCGGACAATGTGCGGAAACACCATATATTTT.

This clonotype was picked up one time. As the CDR3 is not closed by the conserved phenylalanine or tryptophan, this likely results from a read error. The V call is TRBV5-6, the J call TRBJ1-1, with 8 bases aligning to TRBD1. Per the germline V gene, CDR1 is SGHDT and CDR2 is YYEEEE. The CDR3 spans 14 residues. The CDR3 loop is CASNPTGVDTEAFS. CDR3 DNA: TGTGCCAGCAACCCGACAGGGGTGGACACCGAAGCTTTCTCT.